This paragraph covers one T cell receptor (beta chain) sequence. This clone was seen only a few times. Its antigen remains unidentified. One base away there is no much larger clone; base qualities are not given. The CDR3 has 16 amino acids, counting the end cysteine and phenylalanine. Only the CDR3 portion is preserved as DNA: 48 bases, with reading frame beginning at the first base. CDR1 and CDR2 (LNHNV, YYDKDF) derive from the germline V gene (reference sequence). Trimming takes 5 bases off V and 6 bases off J; junction bases not matched to a gene: 13. Each donor gave one peripheral blood draw, averaging roughly 120 mL, which was collected into heparinised tubes. A BD FACSAria II was used to sort naive, central memory, regulatory and stem cell-like memory CD4+ T cells with a panel that included CD45RO, CCR7, CD25, CD127, CD95 and CD27. Purity was above 95% for every sorted population. PBMCs were isolated right away by Lymphoprep density gradient centrifugation and were stained directly, without culture. Samples were stained and sorted in pairs, with one healthy donor and one patient per experiment, so that batch effects were minimized.

This sample is drawn from a study of beta chain features in type 1 diabetes (dated by TCRdb to 2016 to 2019). Some background on the complete study: Mean age, gender distribution, total cell number and subset yield did not differ between patients and healthy donors. A total of some 100,000,000 sorted cells were examined across all samples, and a strong correlation was observed between cell number per subset and RNA yield. The study compared TCRB repertoires of sorted circulating CD4+ T cell subsets between recently diagnosed type 1 diabetes patients and matched healthy donors. Regulatory and stem cell-like memory subsets were isolated from only 8 patients and roughly 8 healthy donors, whereas naive and central memory subsets came from all 30 or so donors. Beyond this particular receptor, the publication reports: Because cDNA was sequenced instead of genomic DNA, highly expressing activated cells could be over-represented, though the groups showed no difference in activation or CD3 levels. At VDJ recombination sites, patients with type 1 diabetes made fewer insertions and deleted more nucleotides, a pattern implying thymic rearrangement abnormalities. Because the HLA sub-analyses included only small numbers of individuals, any influence of HLA type on TCRB rearrangement was left unresolved. A moderate but significant shortening of TCRB CDR3 length was observed in type 1 diabetes patients in all four CD4+ subsets. Shorter templates might have been favored by PCR, but patient and control samples were amplified and corrected together, so both groups would have been affected equally by any skew. The naive, central memory and regulatory TCRB repertoires appeared to resemble one another more closely among patients than among healthy donors.

The High Capacity cDNA Reverse Transcription Kit was used to reverse transcribe all of the isolated RNA, meaning that expressed TCRB transcripts were what got sequenced. Deep immunoSEQ sequencing was applied to naive, central memory and regulatory T cell samples, giving an average of roughly 3.5 million total reads per sample. Sorted cells were lysed in RLT buffer, and RNA was extracted using DNase-treated RNeasy Micro or Mini kits according to cell number. Each cell subset was processed separately to prevent cross-contamination, with patient and healthy donor samples processed together. Using the immunoSEQ multiplex PCR, TCRB sequences were amplified from cDNA into 87-bp fragments spanning the CDR3 region. Sequencing of the amplicons was performed on the Illumina HiSeq platform. The authors' pipeline ran thus. Synthetic template baselines were used to correct PCR bias computationally, reads within Hamming distance 2 were collapsed together, and singletons that could not be merged were discarded. Reads were aligned against IMGT to assign V, D and J genes, CDR3 length and insertions or deletions at six rearrangement sites. Within each subset, clonotype counts were normalized to the number of sorted cells before true diversity and Gini coefficients were calculated with the tcR R package. Repertoire sharing was quantified using the overlap coefficient calculated on TCRB nucleotide sequences. Out-of-frame TCRB sequences from naive cells were analyzed to stand in for the pre-selection repertoire. What TCRdb holds here is the immuneACCESS table cut down to in-frame rearrangements. Part of the clones is not present; checked against another copy, under half of the missing clones reflect an unresolved V gene, and the others are unexplained. V and J calls and clone size come straight from that table; D and trimming were deduced from the DNA. This sample comprises 450,000 or so clones, roughly 11% of them detected only once. The ten biggest clones cover approximately 0.05% of the sample.

The sequencing sample was made of naive CD4+ T cells from blood. The cell subset or site label on this specimen signifies: true naive CD4+ T cells. This TCR came from a woman in her late teens or twenties in good health. The chain is made from TRBV15 and TRBJ2-3; 8 bases in the junction line up with TRBD2. The CDR3 protein sequence reads: CATSGGLAGGADTQYF. The DNA is as follows: TGTGCCACCAGCGGGGGGCTAGCGGGTGGCGCCGATACGCAGTATTTT.